This T cell receptor beta chain was sequenced in a study of identical twins. This CDR3 region has 16 residues. The junction had 9 bases not matched to a gene; V was cut back by 5 bases and J by 4 bases. Germline V gives CDR1 MNHNS, CDR2 SASEGT. This clonotype was detected many times. Its matching antigen is unknown. Study results and caveats: Researchers caution that invariant MAIT and iNKT cells could partly confound zero-insertion analyses.

From the 5' RACE reads, TCRdb called clonotypes with MiXCR, one entry per CDR3 protein. The table shows over 600,000 distinct CDR3 sequences, with 21% occurring only once. The same data also went into a second study, on T cells expressing NK-cell markers. In that study: Six donors had dominant NKG2C+ clonotypes that comprised about 1.0-7.0% of their CD8+ T cells.

The source is a woman younger than 35 in good health. Sequencing was done on a sample of PBMCs. The chain is built from TRBV6-1 and TRBJ1-1, with 11 bases aligning to TRBD1. CDR3 nucleotides: TGTGCCAGCAGTCCGACGGCCGGGACAGGGGGCACTGAAGCTTTCTTT. Translation gives CASSPTAGTGGTEAFF.